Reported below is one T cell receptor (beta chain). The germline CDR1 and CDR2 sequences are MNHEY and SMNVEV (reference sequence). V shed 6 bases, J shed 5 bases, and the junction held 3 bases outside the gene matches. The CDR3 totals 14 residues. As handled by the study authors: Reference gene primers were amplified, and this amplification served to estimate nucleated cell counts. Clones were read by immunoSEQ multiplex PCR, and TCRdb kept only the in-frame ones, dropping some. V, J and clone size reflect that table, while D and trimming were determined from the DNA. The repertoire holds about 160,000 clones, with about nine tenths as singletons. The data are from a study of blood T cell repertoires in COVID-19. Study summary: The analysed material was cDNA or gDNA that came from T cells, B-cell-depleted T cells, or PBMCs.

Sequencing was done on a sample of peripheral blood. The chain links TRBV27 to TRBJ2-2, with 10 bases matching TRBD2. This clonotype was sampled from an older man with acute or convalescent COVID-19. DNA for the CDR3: TGTGCCAGCAGATCTAGCGGGAGAACCGGGGAGCTGTTTTTT. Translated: CASRSSGRTGELFF.